Reported below is one TCR beta chain. This CDR3 comprises 15 residues. Germline V lookup: CDR1 SGHAT, CDR2 FQNNGV. Trimming pared 5 bases from V and 2 bases from J, leaving 15 bases between. This sample is part of a study of blood T cells in healthy people across ages. The second PCR ran about 6 to 11 cycles with a sample-barcoded 5' primer and J-beta primers. TCRdb itself ran the 5' RACE reads through MiXCR, one entry per CDR3 protein. The sample holds about 400,000 distinct CDR3 sequences, more than 45% seen once. The TCR sequence derives from a man in his sixties in good health. Material for sequencing was blood. This chain joins TRBV11-2 and TRBJ2-5; D gene unclear. The CDR3 sequence is CASSLSVPSQETQYF. The CDR3 bases are TGTGCCAGCAGCCTCAGTGTCCCCTCTCAAGAGACCCAGTACTTC.